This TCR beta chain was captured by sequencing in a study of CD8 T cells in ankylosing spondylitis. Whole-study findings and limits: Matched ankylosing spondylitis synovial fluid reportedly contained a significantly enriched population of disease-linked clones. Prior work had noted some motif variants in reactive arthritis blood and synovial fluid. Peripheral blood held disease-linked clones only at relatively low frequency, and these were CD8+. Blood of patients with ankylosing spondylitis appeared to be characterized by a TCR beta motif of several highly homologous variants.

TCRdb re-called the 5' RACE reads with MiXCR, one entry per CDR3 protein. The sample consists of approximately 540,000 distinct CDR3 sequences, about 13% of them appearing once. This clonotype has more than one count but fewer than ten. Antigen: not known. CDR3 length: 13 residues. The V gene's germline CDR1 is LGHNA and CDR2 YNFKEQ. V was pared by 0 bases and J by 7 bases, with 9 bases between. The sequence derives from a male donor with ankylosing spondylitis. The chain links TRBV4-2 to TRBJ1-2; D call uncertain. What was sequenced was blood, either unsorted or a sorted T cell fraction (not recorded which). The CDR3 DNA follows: TGTGCCAGCAGCCAAGAGCCTGCTAGTGGCTACACCTTC. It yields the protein CASSQEPASGYTF.